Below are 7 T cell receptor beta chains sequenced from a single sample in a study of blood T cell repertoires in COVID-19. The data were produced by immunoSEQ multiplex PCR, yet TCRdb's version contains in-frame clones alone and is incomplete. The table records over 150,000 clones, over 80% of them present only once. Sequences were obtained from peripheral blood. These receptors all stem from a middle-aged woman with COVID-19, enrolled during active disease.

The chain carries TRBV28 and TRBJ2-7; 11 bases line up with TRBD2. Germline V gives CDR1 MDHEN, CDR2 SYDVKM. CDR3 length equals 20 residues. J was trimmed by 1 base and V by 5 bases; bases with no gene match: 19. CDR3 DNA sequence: TGTGCCAGCAGTACCTTACTAGCGGGAGAATTCTTTCCGAGGTCCTACGAGCAGTACTTC. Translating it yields CASSTLLAGEFFPRSYEQYF.

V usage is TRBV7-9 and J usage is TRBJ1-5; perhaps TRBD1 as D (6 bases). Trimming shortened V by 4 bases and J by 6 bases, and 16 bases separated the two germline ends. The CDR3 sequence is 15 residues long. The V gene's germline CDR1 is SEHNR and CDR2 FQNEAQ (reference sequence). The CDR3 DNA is TGTGCCAGCAGCTCCCAGGGAGGGACATCTCAGCCCCAGCATTTT. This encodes CASSSQGGTSQPQHF. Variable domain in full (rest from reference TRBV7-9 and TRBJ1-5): DTGVSQNPRHKITKRGQNVTFRCDPISEHNRLYWYRQTLGQGPEFLTYFQNEAQLEKSRLLSDRFSAERPKGSFSTLEIQRTEQGDSAMYLCASSSQGGTSQPQHFGDGTRLSIL.

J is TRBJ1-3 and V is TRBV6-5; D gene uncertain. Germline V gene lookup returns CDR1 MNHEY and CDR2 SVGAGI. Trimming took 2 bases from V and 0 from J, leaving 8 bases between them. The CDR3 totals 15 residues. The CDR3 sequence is CASSYEPFSGNTIYF. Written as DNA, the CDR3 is TGTGCCAGCAGTTACGAGCCTTTCTCTGGAAACACCATATATTTT.

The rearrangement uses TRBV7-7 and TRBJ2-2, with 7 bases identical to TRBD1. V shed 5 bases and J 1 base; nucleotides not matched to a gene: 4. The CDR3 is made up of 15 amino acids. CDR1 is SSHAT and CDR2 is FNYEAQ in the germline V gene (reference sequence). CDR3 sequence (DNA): TGTGCCAGCAGCCCGTGGACAGGGAACACCGGGGAGCTGTTTTTT. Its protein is CASSPWTGNTGELFF. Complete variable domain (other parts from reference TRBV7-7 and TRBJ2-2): GAGVSQSPRYKVTKRGQDVTLRCDPISSHATLYWYQQALGQGPEFLTYFNYEAQPDKSGLPSDRFSAERPEGSISTLTIQRTEQRDSAMYRCASSPWTGNTGELFFGEGSRLTVL.

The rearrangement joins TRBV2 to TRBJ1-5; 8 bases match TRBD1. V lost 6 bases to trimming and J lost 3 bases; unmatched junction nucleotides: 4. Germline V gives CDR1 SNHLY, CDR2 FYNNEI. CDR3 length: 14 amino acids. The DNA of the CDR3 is TGTGCCAGCAGGGACAGGGTCTCCAATCAGCCCCAGCATTTT. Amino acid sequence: CASRDRVSNQPQHF. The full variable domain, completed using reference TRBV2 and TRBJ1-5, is EPEVTQTPSHQVTQMGQEVILRCVPISNHLYFYWYRQILGQKVEFLVSFYNNEISEKSEIFDDQFSVERPDGSNFTLKIRSTKLEDSAMYFCASRDRVSNQPQHFGDGTRLSIL.

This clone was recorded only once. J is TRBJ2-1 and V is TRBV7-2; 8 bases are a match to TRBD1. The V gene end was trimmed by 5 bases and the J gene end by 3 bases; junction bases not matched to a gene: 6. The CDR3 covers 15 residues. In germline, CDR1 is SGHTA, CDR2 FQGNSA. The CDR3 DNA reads TGTGCCAGCAGCCAAACACAGGGGGTCTACAATGAGCAGTTCTTC. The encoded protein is CASSQTQGVYNEQFF.

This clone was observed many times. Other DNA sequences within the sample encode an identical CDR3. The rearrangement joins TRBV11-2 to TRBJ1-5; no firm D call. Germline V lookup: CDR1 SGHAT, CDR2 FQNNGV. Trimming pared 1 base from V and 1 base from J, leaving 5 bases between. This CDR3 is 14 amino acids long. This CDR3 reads CASSLAGSNQPQHF. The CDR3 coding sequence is TGTGCCAGCAGCTTAGCAGGAAGCAATCAGCCCCAGCATTTT.